A single sample gave rise to the 28 T cell receptor beta chains below, sequenced in a study of CD8 T cell repertoires and HIV-1 epitope variants. Their target antigens are unknown. Here immunoSEQ multiplex PCR was the method, and the copy in TCRdb shows in-frame clones only, minus some. The data show 2,500 to 3,000 clones, around 73% seen once. Sequencing was performed on cultured CD8+ T cells derived from PBMCs. Every receptor here comes from a male donor with HIV.

The V gene is TRBV7-9, the J gene TRBJ2-7, with D maybe TRBD2 (5 bases). The V end lost 4 bases, the J end lost 2 bases, and 9 bases lay between the germline ends. Germline lookup yields CDR1 SEHNR and CDR2 FQNEAQ (reference sequence). The CDR3 loop spans 13 amino acids. In DNA, the CDR3 is TGTGCCAGCAGCTCCGGGATAGCCTACGAGCAGTACTTC. It specifies CASSSGIAYEQYF.

This clone occurred a few times. This chain joins TRBV7-9 and TRBJ2-2, with D uncertain. Deletions cut 5 bases from V and 7 bases from J, with 8 bases between. The germline V gene has CDR1 SEHNR and CDR2 FQNEAQ (reference sequence). The CDR3 covers 12 residues. The CDR3 here is CASSLQDGELFF. The CDR3 DNA reads as TGTGCCAGCAGCCTTCAGGACGGGGAGCTGTTTTTT.

The chain employs TRBV28 and TRBJ2-7; D is unresolved. Looked up from germline, CDR1 is MDHEN and CDR2 is SYDVKM. The CDR3 length is 14 residues. V lost 6 bases, J lost 0 bases, and 12 bases lay in between. The CDR3 DNA reads TGTGCCAGCAGGGCGGAAGAAAGCTCCTACGAGCAGTACTTC. This translates into CASRAEESSYEQYF.

This clone was seen only a few times. The chain links TRBV4-2 to TRBJ2-7; TRBD2 matches at 7 bases. This CDR3 is built from 12 residues. The V gene end was trimmed by 1 base and the J gene end by 8 bases; junction bases not matched to a gene: 2. Germline assignment: CDR1 LGHNA and CDR2 YNFKEQ. CDR3 protein: CASSQAGGQQYF. The CDR3 bases are TGTGCCAGCAGCCAAGCGGGGGGACAGCAGTACTTC.

This clone occurred once. The gene calls are TRBV7-9 and TRBJ1-2; 9 bases line up with TRBD1. Germline V gene sequence: CDR1 SEHNR, CDR2 FQNEAQ (reference sequence). CDR3 size: 13 residues. After removal of 5 bases from V and 6 bases from J, the junction contained 4 bases not matched to a gene. The CDR3 sequence: CASSATGGDGYTF. In DNA, the CDR3 is TGTGCCAGCAGCGCGACAGGGGGAGATGGCTACACCTTC.

J is TRBJ2-1 and V is TRBV19, with D perhaps TRBD1 (6 bases). Germline V gene sequence: CDR1 LNHDA, CDR2 SQIVND (reference sequence). The CDR3 is made up of 13 amino acids. CDR3 protein: CGTKRTDYNEQFF. The CDR3 DNA is TGTGGTACTAAGAGGACAGACTACAATGAGCAGTTCTTC.

V and J are TRBV28 and TRBJ2-7; D gene ambiguous. The CDR3 length is 12 residues. CDR1 is MDHEN, CDR2 SYDVKM, per germline. Between the trimmed V and J ends, which lost 5 bases and 6 bases, there was a span of 11 bases. In DNA form, the CDR3 reads TGTGCCAGCAGTCTTAGTCGCCCCGAGCAGTACTTC. Translating it yields CASSLSRPEQYF.

This clone has a handful of counts. The V gene is TRBV7-9, the J gene TRBJ2-7; 10 bases align to TRBD1. The CDR3 totals 14 residues. Germline CDR1 is SEHNR and CDR2 is FQNEAQ (reference sequence). V lost 3 bases to trimming and J lost 12 bases; unmatched junction nucleotides: 11. The DNA of the CDR3 is TGTGCCAGCAGCTTGGACCGGGACAGGGGATCTGGGTACTTC. It codes for CASSLDRDRGSGYF.

The CDR3 sequence is CASSSPGTGVISTEAFF. CDR3 coding DNA: TGTGCCAGCAGTTCCCCCGGGACAGGGGTGATTTCCACTGAAGCTTTCTTT. This chain links TRBV27 with TRBJ1-1, with TRBD1 matching 10 bases. The germline CDR1 and CDR2 sequences are MNHEY and SMNVEV (reference sequence). This CDR3 comprises 17 residues. V shed 4 bases, J shed 4 bases, and the junction held 12 bases outside the gene matches.

This clone was counted between two and nine times. The chain employs TRBV7-2 and TRBJ1-1, with D perhaps TRBD1 (6 bases). CDR1 and CDR2 (germline): SGHTA, FQGNSA. The CDR3 consists of 17 residues. The germline V and J ends were trimmed by 2 bases and 3 bases, with 19 bases remaining between them. The CDR3 nucleotides read TGTGCCAGCAGCTTACACGGTCCGGGGGCGGGTGACACTGAAGCTTTCTTT. Encoded protein: CASSLHGPGAGDTEAFF.

This clone has more than one count but fewer than ten. CDR3: CASLRGALANNSPLHF. In DNA form, the CDR3 reads TGTGCCAGCCTACGGGGGGCCTTAGCCAATAATTCACCCCTCCACTTT. This chain uses TRBV2 with TRBJ1-6; a weak D match, TRBD1 (6 bases). Germline values: CDR1 SNHLY, CDR2 FYNNEI. The CDR3 extends over 16 amino acids. V was trimmed by 8 bases and J by 5 bases, leaving 19 bases between them.

V gene TRBV5-6 combines with J gene TRBJ2-5; D gene uncertain. Germline V gives CDR1 SGHDT, CDR2 YYEEEE. V lost 2 bases and J lost 1, with 6 bases in between. This CDR3 has 13 residues. The CDR3 loop reads CASSLGPQETQYF. The DNA of the CDR3 is TGTGCCAGCAGCTTAGGGCCCCAAGAGACCCAGTACTTC. The whole variable domain, remainder taken from reference TRBV5-6 and TRBJ2-5, is DAGVTQSPTHLIKTRGQQVTLRCSPKSGHDTVSWYQQALGQGPQFIFQYYEEEERQRGNFPDRFSGHQFPNYSSELNVNALLLGDSALYLCASSLGPQETQYFGPGTRLLVL.

This clone came up once. The gene calls are TRBV29-1 and TRBJ1-2, with TRBD1 as a possible D gene (6 bases). The CDR3 is 14 amino acids. Trimming took off 0 bases at V and 6 bases at J, with 14 bases between the two ends. Germline-derived CDR1 and CDR2 are SQVTM and ANQGSEA. Written as DNA, the CDR3 is TGCAGCGTTGAAGATATGGGGGGCGTGGATGGCTACACCTTC. Amino acids: CSVEDMGGVDGYTF.

This rearrangement joins TRBV5-6 to TRBJ2-7; 9 bases are a match to TRBD1. This CDR3 contains 14 residues. CDR1 and CDR2 from the germline V gene are SGHDT and YYEEEE. J lost 6 bases, V lost 4 bases, and 8 bases had no gene match. Here the CDR3 DNA reads TGTGCCAGCAGCCCCGGACAGGGGTCGTCCGAGCAGTACTTC. Amino acids: CASSPGQGSSEQYF.

This chain links TRBV6-4 with TRBJ2-3; 8 nucleotides align to TRBD2. The CDR3 loop spans 15 amino acids. Trimming cost V 0 bases and J 1 base; bases outside gene matches: 0. The germline V gene encodes CDR1 MRHNA and CDR2 SNTAGT. DNA for the CDR3: TGTGCCAGCAGTGACTCGCGGGGGGGCACAGATACGCAGTATTTT. Its translation is CASSDSRGGTDTQYF.

This clone was detected a few times. The gene calls are TRBV6-1 and TRBJ1-2; D gene ambiguous. There are 12 residues in the CDR3. In germline, CDR1 is MNHNS, CDR2 SASEGT. V was shortened by 4 bases and J by 8 bases, with 11 bases between the two germline ends. The CDR3 DNA is TGTGCCAGCAGTGCTGGGGATTGGGGCTACACCTTC. It specifies CASSAGDWGYTF.

The chain carries TRBV6-5 and TRBJ1-4; 8 bases align to TRBD1. Trimming removed 7 bases from V and 5 bases from J; junction bases left unmatched: 9. This CDR3 is 15 amino acids long. Germline CDR1 is MNHEY and CDR2 is SVGAGI. CDR3 coding DNA: TGTGCCAGCATATGGGGGGACAGGTTGAATGAAAAACTGTTTTTT. Translation gives CASIWGDRLNEKLFF.

The J gene is TRBJ2-7, the V gene TRBV5-6; 8 bases align to TRBD1. The CDR3 runs to 14 residues. Germline V lookup: CDR1 SGHDT, CDR2 YYEEEE. The V and J ends lost 4 bases and 2 bases, in that order; junction bases with no gene match: 5. CDR3 coding DNA: TGTGCCAGCAGCGGGGGACAGGCCCCCTACGAGCAGTACTTC. This translates into CASSGGQAPYEQYF.

V usage is TRBV7-9 and J usage is TRBJ2-5; D unresolved. Trimming removed 3 bases from V and 1 base from J, with 6 bases in between. The CDR3 loop spans 13 amino acids. The germline CDR1 and CDR2 sequences are SEHNR and FQNEAQ (reference sequence). CDR3 in amino acids: CASSFQTQETQYF. CDR3 nucleotides: TGTGCCAGCAGCTTCCAGACCCAAGAGACCCAGTACTTC.

V and J are TRBV19 and TRBJ2-7; D possibly corresponds to TRBD1 (6 bases). This CDR3 has 15 amino acids. V lost 2 bases, J lost 1 base, and 12 bases lay in between. Germline assignment: CDR1 LNHDA and CDR2 SQIVND (reference sequence). The CDR3 DNA reads TGTGCCAGTAGTATAAGTATAGGACAGTCCTACGAGCAGTACTTC. Its protein product is CASSISIGQSYEQYF.

This clone was seen a few times. J is TRBJ2-1 and V is TRBV27; a weak D match, TRBD2 (6 bases). The CDR3 sequence is 15 residues long. The V end lost 5 bases, the J end lost 6 bases, and 17 bases lay between the germline ends. Germline lookup yields CDR1 MNHEY and CDR2 SMNVEV (reference sequence). The CDR3 sequence: CASSDASAGSNEQFF. The DNA of the CDR3 is TGTGCCAGCAGTGATGCTAGCGCTGGATCCAATGAGCAGTTCTTC.

In this sample, this clone turned up once. V gene TRBV11-1 combines with J gene TRBJ2-1; D remains unclear. Germline loops: CDR1 SGHAT, CDR2 FQDESV (reference sequence). The CDR3 loop spans 17 amino acids. Trimming removed 1 base at V and 0 bases at J, with 13 bases between. The CDR3 protein is CASSLGEGSPSYNEQFF. In DNA, the CDR3 is TGTGCCAGCAGCTTAGGGGAAGGGTCCCCCTCCTACAATGAGCAGTTCTTC.

V gene TRBV19 combines with J gene TRBJ1-1, with TRBD1 identical over 10 bases. Germline assignment: CDR1 LNHDA and CDR2 SQIVND (reference sequence). Trimming took 8 bases from V and 4 from J; bases not matched to a gene: 1. This CDR3 contains 12 residues. The CDR3 protein is CASRTGGTEAFF. CDR3 nucleotide sequence: TGTGCCAGTCGGACAGGGGGCACTGAAGCTTTCTTT.

This clone was seen a few times. The V and J genes are TRBV30 and TRBJ2-7; 7 bases align to TRBD1. Germline V lookup: CDR1 GTSNPN, CDR2 SVGIG (reference sequence). V gave up 8 bases and J gave up 1 base; unmatched junction bases: 11. This CDR3 comprises 14 residues. CDR3 region: CAGDVRDSSYEQYF. DNA for the CDR3: TGTGCCGGGGACGTCCGGGACAGTTCCTACGAGCAGTACTTC.

The V and J genes are TRBV5-6 and TRBJ2-1; TRBD1 aligns across 8 bases. With 4 bases clipped from V and 8 bases from J, the junction kept 11 bases outside the gene matches. Germline CDR1 and CDR2: SGHDT and YYEEEE. CDR3 length: 15 amino acids. The CDR3 sequence: CASSKQGAAPYEQFF. CDR3 bases: TGTGCCAGCAGCAAGCAGGGGGCAGCCCCGTATGAGCAGTTCTTC.

This clone was seen a single time. The chain uses TRBV5-1 and TRBJ2-3, with a tentative D call TRBD2 (6 bases). Trimming pared 3 bases from V and 6 bases from J, leaving 11 bases between. The V gene's germline CDR1 is SGHRS and CDR2 YFSETQ. This CDR3 comprises 13 residues. The CDR3 nucleotides read TGCGCCAGCAGCTGGACCCGGGGGGATACGCAGTATTTT. It yields the protein CASSWTRGDTQYF.

The chain carries TRBV27 and TRBJ2-7; a possible D gene is TRBD1 (5 bases). The V and J ends lost 1 base and 0 bases respectively, with 10 bases between them. The CDR3 consists of 15 residues. CDR1 MNHEY and CDR2 SMNVEV come from the germline V gene (reference sequence). CDR3 nucleotide sequence: TGTGCCAGCAGTTTATTGGCAGGGTCCTCCTACGAGCAGTACTTC. Protein sequence: CASSLLAGSSYEQYF.

This clone was observed once. The chain uses TRBV28 and TRBJ2-7; TRBD2 might be the D (6 bases). V lost 6 bases, J lost 1 base, and 19 bases lay in between. The CDR3 extends over 16 amino acids. Germline V CDR1 and CDR2: MDHEN, SYDVKM. The CDR3 loop reads CASRLNRWDSSYEQYF. CDR3 DNA sequence: TGTGCCAGCAGGCTGAACCGCTGGGACTCGTCCTACGAGCAGTACTTC.